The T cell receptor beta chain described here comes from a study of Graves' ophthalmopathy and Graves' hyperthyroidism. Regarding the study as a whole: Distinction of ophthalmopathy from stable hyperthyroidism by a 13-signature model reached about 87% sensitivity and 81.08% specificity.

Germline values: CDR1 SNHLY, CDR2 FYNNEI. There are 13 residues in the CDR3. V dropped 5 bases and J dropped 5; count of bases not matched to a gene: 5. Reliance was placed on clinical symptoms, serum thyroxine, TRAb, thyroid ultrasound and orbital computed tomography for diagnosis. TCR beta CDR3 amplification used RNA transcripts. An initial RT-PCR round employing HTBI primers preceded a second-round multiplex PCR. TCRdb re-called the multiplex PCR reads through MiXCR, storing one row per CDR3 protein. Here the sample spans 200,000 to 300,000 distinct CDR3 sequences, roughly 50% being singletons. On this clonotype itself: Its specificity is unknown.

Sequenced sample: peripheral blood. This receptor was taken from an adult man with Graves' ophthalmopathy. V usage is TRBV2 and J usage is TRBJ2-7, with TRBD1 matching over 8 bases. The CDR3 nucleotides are TGTGCCAGCAGTAACGGACAGGGTCACGAGCAGTACTTC. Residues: CASSNGQGHEQYF.